This T cell receptor beta chain was documented in a study of siplizumab effects on memory and regulatory T cells (dated by TCRdb to 2018 to 2020). Study-wide context: The effect of the anti-CD2 antibody siplizumab on alloreactive T-cell subsets was examined in allogeneic mixed lymphocyte reactions constructed from human PBMCs.

Note on this clone: The antigen it binds to is not known. Per-nucleotide qualities are absent, and no much larger clonotype sits a single base away.

TCRbeta CDR3 sequencing was performed on sorted unstimulated T cells and on proliferating T cells recovered from mixed lymphocyte reactions. Fresh whole blood from fewer than twelve HLA-typed healthy donors was used to isolate PBMCs. Findings and caveats that apply to the study as a whole: The suppressive function of proliferating Tregs from siplizumab cultures was not functionally confirmed. Because sequences at frequencies below about 10^-5 were poorly captured, only a minor fraction of alloreactive clones could be mapped back to unstimulated subsets. For roughly 75-95% of proliferating CD4+ or CD8+ clones, no naive or memory phenotype could be assigned. In reactions with siplizumab, an average of approximately 69% of mappable alloreactive CD4+ clones were Treg-derived, compared with 26.9% in control reactions. Unstimulated naive T cells appeared more diverse than memory T cells, and naive cells seemed to contribute substantially to the alloresponse. The cumulative frequency of alloreactive sequences that could be traced back to unstimulated CD4+ memory T cells was significantly reduced by siplizumab.

The library was generated by the immunoSEQ multiplex PCR assay. Each sample had around 92,000 TCR templates assayed by the deep sequencing platform. Genomic DNA extracted from sorted T cells was used for TCRbeta CDR3 sequencing. The authors' analysis ran thus. The R programming language was used for clonal analysis of the TCRbeta CDR3 data. Alloreactive CD4+ and CD8+ clones were defined by comparing unstimulated samples with post-reaction CFSE-low samples. Alloreactive CD4+ clones were assigned to regulatory or non-regulatory origin by matching sequences to sorted unstimulated Treg and non-Treg repertoires. TCRdb retrieved this table from immuneACCESS and kept in-frame rearrangements only. Not all clones are present; in checked studies, unresolved V genes account for under half, and no reason is known for the remainder. The DNA was the basis for D and trimming; V, J and clone size are from that table. The sample includes tens of thousands of clones, with 93% observed a single time. The top ten clones comprise about 4.5% of the sample.

Material for sequencing was CD8+ T cells sorted from blood. This clonotype was sampled from a human donor in good health.

CDR3 region: CASSWTNIRETQYF. The nucleotide sequence is given as TGTGCCAGCAGCTGGACTAATATTCGCGAGACCCAGTACTTC. The sequence links TRBV5-4 to TRBJ2-5; the D gene is possibly TRBD2, with 6 bases matching. The germline V gene encodes CDR1 SGHNT and CDR2 YYREEE (reference sequence). From the cysteine through the phenylalanine, the CDR3 covers 14 amino acids. Solely the CDR3 DNA is kept, with 42 bases framed from the first base. V is clipped by 3 bases and J by 5 bases, and the sequence between their germline boundaries is 14 bases long.